The clone carrying this TCR beta chain has a single count. The antigen is not known. Other DNA sequences within the sample encode an identical CDR3. This sample is drawn from a study of T cells in narcolepsy. V was clipped by 3 bases and J by 8 bases, with 14 bases between them. CDR3 length: 14 amino acids. CDR1 MGHDK and CDR2 SYGVNS come from the germline V gene. The study's findings and limits: Same-patient CSF and blood CD4+ T cell clonotypes included HCRT-specific and TRIB2-specific autoreactive ones. Healthy controls reportedly lacked the autoreactive clonotypes serially found in patients' blood.

Data came from immunoSEQ multiplex PCR; TCRdb stores just in-frame clones and leaves some out. Of approximately 35,000 clones listed, over 65% are singletons. The clonotype was recovered from a human donor in good health. The chain joins TRBV25-1 to TRBJ2-1; D possibly uses TRBD1 or TRBD2 (5 bases each). Material: memory (CD45RA-) CD4+ T cells from blood. CDR3 nucleotide sequence: TGTGCCAGCAGTGAGTGGTCCGGGGCCGATGAGCAGTTCTTC. This encodes CASSEWSGADEQFF.